The 17 T cell receptor beta chains presented below share a single source sample, sequenced in a study of beta chain features in type 1 diabetes. Sequenced material consisted of expressed TCRB transcripts (all of the isolated RNA was reverse transcribed). Measured with immunoSEQ multiplex PCR; TCRdb has only the in-frame clones, and not every one. The table includes under 950,000 clones, 17% detected once. Sequencing used naive CD4+ T cells from blood. The receptor set was obtained from a woman aged 18-29 years in good health.

This clone showed up just a few times. CDR3 DNA: TGTGCCAGCAGTTTGTTCCGGCAGGCGAACACCGGGGAGCTGTTTTTT. As protein: CASSLFRQANTGELFF. The chain employs TRBV28 and TRBJ2-2; D unclear. With 3 bases removed from V and 0 bases from J, the gap between germline ends came to 11 bases. This CDR3 is 16 amino acids long. Germline assignment: CDR1 MDHEN and CDR2 SYDVKM. Full variable domain (outside the CDR3, taken from reference TRBV28 and TRBJ2-2): DVKVTQSSRYLVKRTGEKVFLECVQDMDHENMFWYRQDPGLGLRLIYFSYDVKMKEKGDIPEGYSVSREKKERFSLILESASTNQTSMYLCASSLFRQANTGELFFGEGSRLTVL.

The V gene is TRBV10-3, the J gene TRBJ2-7; 8 bases are shared with TRBD2. The CDR3 runs to 16 residues. Germline CDR1 and CDR2: ENHRY and SYGVKD. J was trimmed by 8 bases and V by 6 bases; bases with no gene match: 18. The CDR3 sequence is CAISAFTGTSSTKQYF. The CDR3 coding sequence is TGTGCCATCAGCGCTTTCACAGGGACTAGTTCGACCAAGCAGTACTTC.

The chain recombines TRBV27 with TRBJ2-7; 8 bases are shared with TRBD2. CDR3 length: 15 amino acids. Trimming at V came to 3 bases and at J to 0 bases, leaving 4 bases not matched to a gene. Germline lookup yields CDR1 MNHEY and CDR2 SMNVEV (reference sequence). CDR3: CASSFSREVSYEQYF. The CDR3 nucleotides read TGTGCCAGCAGTTTTTCGCGGGAGGTCTCCTACGAGCAGTACTTC.

CDR3 protein: CASTHIQGTSEQYF. In DNA, the CDR3 is TGTGCCAGCACCCATATCCAGGGTACCAGCGAGCAGTACTTC. The V and J genes are TRBV28 and TRBJ2-7; the D gene is possibly TRBD1 (5 bases). Germline CDR1 MDHEN, CDR2 SYDVKM. Trimming removed 7 bases at V and 6 bases at J, with 19 bases between. This CDR3 has 14 residues.

This clone has more than one count but fewer than ten. The sample holds other DNA sequences that translate to the same CDR3. The chain couples TRBV28 to TRBJ2-5; 7 bases align to TRBD1. CDR1 and CDR2 from the germline V gene are MDHEN and SYDVKM. The ends lost 4 bases at V and 0 bases at J; junction bases unmatched: 2. CDR3 length equals 14 residues. DNA for the CDR3: TGTGCCAGCAGTTCGGGACAGAACCAAGAGACCCAGTACTTC. As protein: CASSSGQNQETQYF.

CDR3 DNA sequence: TGTGCCAGCTTACCGGGAGGAACCGGGGAGCTGTTTTTT. Protein: CASLPGGTGELFF. This sequence joins TRBV18 and TRBJ2-2, with 7 bases matching TRBD2. The germline V gene has CDR1 KGHSH and CDR2 LQKENI. The V and J ends lost 7 bases and 5 bases, in that order; junction bases with no gene match: 4. The CDR3 length is 13 residues.

V and J are TRBV27 and TRBJ2-1; 10 bases align to TRBD2. Germline V CDR1 and CDR2: MNHEY, SMNVEV (reference sequence). CDR3 size: 15 residues. The junction had 10 bases not matched to a gene; V was cut back by 7 bases and J by 7 bases. This CDR3 reads CASIPLAGEWNEQFF. CDR3 DNA: TGTGCCAGCATTCCGCTAGCGGGAGAATGGAATGAGCAGTTCTTC.

V is TRBV7-2 and J is TRBJ2-7; 8 bases agree with TRBD1. Germline loops: CDR1 SGHTA, CDR2 FQGNSA. The CDR3 has 15 residues. V shed 5 bases, J shed 7 bases, and the junction held 13 bases outside the gene matches. CDR3 loop: CASSPRGTGPWEQYF. In DNA form, the CDR3 reads TGTGCCAGCAGCCCCAGGGGGACAGGCCCCTGGGAGCAGTACTTC.

This clone was picked up a small number of times. The genes are TRBV27 and TRBJ2-7; 9 bases align to TRBD2. The CDR3 length is 15 residues. Germline-derived CDR1 and CDR2 are MNHEY and SMNVEV (reference sequence). With V trimmed by 5 bases and J by 2 bases, 7 bases remained unmatched. CDR3 in DNA: TGTGCCAGCAGTCGAGCTAGCGGGATCCCCTACGAGCAGTACTTC. Translating it yields CASSRASGIPYEQYF.

The chain uses TRBV5-4 and TRBJ2-1, with D perhaps TRBD1 (6 bases). CDR1 and CDR2 from the germline V gene are SGHNT and YYREEE (reference sequence). This CDR3 comprises 14 residues. V lost 3 bases and J lost 4, with 11 bases in between. The CDR3 nucleotides read TGTGCCAGCAGCTCCGGGACAACTTACAATGAGCAGTTCTTC. As protein: CASSSGTTYNEQFF.

This clone was counted between two and nine times. The chain couples TRBV5-4 to TRBJ2-1; TRBD1 matches 9 bases. V lost 2 bases and J lost 5; bases outside the gene matches: 5. Germline V CDR1 and CDR2: SGHNT, YYREEE (reference sequence). The CDR3 runs to 15 residues. CDR3 amino acids: CASSFRDRDHNEQFF. CDR3 bases: TGTGCCAGCAGCTTCCGGGACAGGGACCACAATGAGCAGTTCTTC.

This clone turned up a few times. This chain links TRBV7-6 with TRBJ2-1; no firm D call. The V gene's germline CDR1 is SGHVS and CDR2 FNYEAQ. Trimming stripped 2 bases from V and 0 bases from J, with 8 bases between. The CDR3 totals 15 residues. DNA of the CDR3: TGTGCCAGCAGCTTAAAGGGCGGCTCCTACAATGAGCAGTTCTTC. Translating it yields CASSLKGGSYNEQFF.

This clone was counted a few times. This sequence joins TRBV28 and TRBJ2-7, with D possibly matching TRBD1 (6 bases). In germline, CDR1 is MDHEN, CDR2 SYDVKM. The CDR3 is 13 residues long. V was clipped by 10 bases and J by 0 bases, with 13 bases between them. CDR3 coding DNA: TGTGCCACCTTACAGGGAAACTCCTACGAGCAGTACTTC. Its protein is CATLQGNSYEQYF. Full variable domain (rest looked up from reference TRBV28 and TRBJ2-7): DVKVTQSSRYLVKRTGEKVFLECVQDMDHENMFWYRQDPGLGLRLIYFSYDVKMKEKGDIPEGYSVSREKKERFSLILESASTNQTSMYLCATLQGNSYEQYFGPGTRLTVT.

This clone showed up just a few times. This sample includes further DNA sequences coding for the same CDR3. The chain has TRBV19 and TRBJ1-5, with TRBD1 matching over 8 bases. V gave up 3 bases and J gave up 7 bases; unmatched junction bases: 2. Per germline, CDR1 LNHDA and CDR2 SQIVND (reference sequence). The CDR3 totals 13 residues. The CDR3 sequence: CASSIDRGQPQHF. Here the CDR3 DNA reads TGTGCCAGTAGTATCGACAGGGGACAGCCCCAGCATTTT.

The rearrangement uses TRBV19 and TRBJ2-3; 7 bases line up with TRBD2. The CDR3 has 14 amino acids. The ends lost 9 bases at V and 4 bases at J; junction bases unmatched: 10. CDR1 LNHDA and CDR2 SQIVND come from the germline V gene (reference sequence). As DNA, the CDR3 is TGTGCCAGCTCCACGAGCGGGACGGCAGATACGCAGTATTTT. Translation gives CASSTSGTADTQYF.

V usage is TRBV4-2 and J usage is TRBJ2-3; 7 positions agree with TRBD2. Germline CDR1 LGHNA, CDR2 YNFKEQ. Germline trimming cut 1 base from V and 2 bases from J; bases unmatched to any gene: 6. The CDR3 runs to 16 residues. The CDR3 bases are TGTGCCAGCAGCCAAGCCAACGGGGGGACCACAGATACGCAGTATTTT. Its protein product is CASSQANGGTTDTQYF.

Only a few counts were recorded for this clone. The DNA for the CDR3 is TGTGCCAGCAGCTTAACCGAACCCCCTGAGCAGTTCTTC. It codes for CASSLTEPPEQFF. The chain employs TRBV5-6 and TRBJ2-1; D gene unclear. This CDR3 contains 13 residues. V lost 2 bases, J lost 9 bases, and 12 bases lay in between. Germline V gene lookup returns CDR1 SGHDT and CDR2 YYEEEE.